This T cell receptor (beta chain) was documented in a study of blood T cell repertoires in COVID-19. Study-wide background: There were acute and convalescent COVID-19 samples, and they came from the United States, Italy and Spain. PBMCs, B-cell-depleted T cells, or T cells were the source of the cDNA or gDNA that made up the material.

Authors' processing steps: Amplification with reference gene primers provided the estimates of nucleated cell counts. TCRdb keeps only in-frame clones here, not all; method: immunoSEQ multiplex PCR. That table gives V, J and clone size, and the DNA gave D and trimming. The repertoire holds 26,000 or so clones, with around nine tenths as singletons. Germline trimming cut 6 bases from V and 8 bases from J; bases unmatched to any gene: 9. The CDR3 length is 15 residues. Per germline, CDR1 LNHDA and CDR2 SQIVND (reference sequence). Sequences were obtained from peripheral blood. This TCR was recovered from a human donor with active COVID-19. The donor label of this sample is uncertain. The V and J genes are TRBV19 and TRBJ1-5, with 11 bases lining up with TRBD1. The CDR3 is CASREAGTGGKPQHF. CDR3 coding DNA: TGTGCCAGTAGGGAAGCCGGGACAGGGGGGAAGCCCCAGCATTTT.